A selection of T cell receptor beta chains follows, all from one sample in a study of CD8 T cells in ankylosing spondylitis. From the 5' RACE reads, TCRdb called clonotypes with MiXCR, one entry per CDR3 protein. The data show about 540,000 distinct CDR3 sequences, about 13% seen once. Sequencing used blood, either unsorted or a sorted T cell fraction (not recorded which). These receptors came from a male donor with ankylosing spondylitis. Each CDR3 is given with its conserved first and last residue. The D gene is left open where the match is weak. Size is stated for part of the rows, as once, few or many counts, or as a class when the clone is expanded.

J: TRBJ1-3
D: NA
V: TRBV7-2
size: medium-sized
DNA: TGTGCCAGCAGTTCCTCTTACGGAAACACCATATATTTT
CDR3: CASSSSYGNTIYF

J: TRBJ1-2
D: TRBD1
V: TRBV20-1
size: few
DNA: TGCAGTGCGACCCGGGACAGGGACCTGCTATATGGCTACACCTTC
CDR3: CSATRDRDLLYGYTF

J: TRBJ2-1
D: TRBD2
V: TRBV12-3/TRBV12-4
size: many
DNA: TGTGCCAGCAGTGGGAGGGCATACAATGAGCAGTTCTTC
CDR3: CASSGRAYNEQFF

J: TRBJ2-1
D: TRBD2
V: TRBV2
size: NA
DNA: TGTGCCAGCAAAACTAGCGGGGCCTTTGAGCAGTTCTTC
CDR3: CASKTSGAFEQFF

J: TRBJ2-1
D: NA
V: TRBV5-1
size: few
DNA: TGCGCCAGCAGCTTCAGGTCGTCTCGAGACGGTGAGCAGTTCTTC
CDR3: CASSFRSSRDGEQFF

J: TRBJ2-3
D: NA
V: TRBV20-1
size: NA
DNA: TGCAGTGCCCGAAAAAGCGGCGGGGGCACAGATACGCAGTATTTT
CDR3: CSARKSGGGTDTQYF

J: TRBJ2-5
D: TRBD1
V: TRBV24-1
size: many
DNA: TGTGCCACCAGTGGGACAGGGGGTTTCCAAGAGACCCAGTACTTC
CDR3: CATSGTGGFQETQYF

J: TRBJ1-1
D: NA
V: TRBV10-3
size: NA
DNA: TGTGCCATCAGGGGTGGGGTAAACACTGAAGCTTTCTTT
CDR3: CAIRGGVNTEAFF

J: TRBJ2-1
D: NA
V: TRBV5-1
size: many
DNA: TGCGCCAGCAGCTTGGAAGGGACTTACAATGAGCAGTTCTTC
CDR3: CASSLEGTYNEQFF

J: TRBJ1-1
D: NA
V: TRBV15
size: few
DNA: TGTGCCACCAGCAGAGCGAGGGCAAAGACGACTGAAGCTTTCTTT
CDR3: CATSRARAKTTEAFF

J: TRBJ2-3
D: TRBD2
V: TRBV20-1
size: few
DNA: TGCAGTGCTACCCCGGGACTAGCGGGAGATAAGGATACGCAGTATTTT
CDR3: CSATPGLAGDKDTQYF

J: TRBJ2-7
D: NA
V: TRBV5-1
size: NA
DNA: TGCGCCAGCAGCTTTGCGGACCCCTCCTACGAGCAGTACTTC
CDR3: CASSFADPSYEQYF

J: TRBJ2-1
D: NA
V: TRBV11-3
size: NA
DNA: TGTGCCAGCAGCTTTAAGGGGGAAGGAATGCAGTTCTTC
CDR3: CASSFKGEGMQFF

J: TRBJ1-4
D: NA
V: TRBV9
size: NA
DNA: TGTGCCAGCAGCGCCAGCTATGAGACAGCCTCGGCGGAACTGTTTTTT
CDR3: CASSASYETASAELFF

J: TRBJ2-2
D: TRBD2
V: TRBV5-1
size: NA
DNA: TGCGCCAGCAGCTTGGAACTAGCGGGACACGGGGAGCTGTTTTTT
CDR3: CASSLELAGHGELFF

J: TRBJ2-7
D: NA
V: TRBV3-1
size: many
DNA: TGTGCCAGCAGCCAAGAGGCCTCAAGCTCCTACGAGCAGTACTTC
CDR3: CASSQEASSSYEQYF

J: TRBJ2-3
D: NA
V: TRBV20-1
size: few
DNA: TGCAGTGCCGCCCCCTTTTCAGATACGCAGTATTTT
CDR3: CSAAPFSDTQYF

J: TRBJ1-3
D: TRBD1
V: TRBV6-1
size: few
DNA: TGTGCCAGCAGTGAAGCCCGGGACAGGGTGAACACCATATATTTT
CDR3: CASSEARDRVNTIYF

J: TRBJ1-1
D: NA
V: TRBV7-2
size: few
DNA: TGTGCCAGCAGCCCCAGGCGTGGGTCTGAAGCTTTCTTT
CDR3: CASSPRRGSEAFF

J: TRBJ2-1
D: TRBD1
V: TRBV7-9
size: many
DNA: TGTGCCAGCAGATATAGTGGGACAGGGAGTGCCAATGAGCAGTTCTTC
CDR3: CASRYSGTGSANEQFF

J: TRBJ2-7
D: TRBD1
V: TRBV9
size: NA
DNA: TGTGCCAGCAGCGCAACTCTCGGACAGGGTTACTACGAGCAGTACTTC
CDR3: CASSATLGQGYYEQYF

J: TRBJ2-2
D: TRBD2
V: TRBV7-9
size: many
DNA: TGTGCCAGCAACGGCGGGGGAAACACCGGGGAGCTGTTTTTT
CDR3: CASNGGGNTGELFF

J: TRBJ2-1
D: TRBD2
V: TRBV24-1
size: few
DNA: TGTGCCACCAGTGGGGGGAGGGCTTGGAATGAGCAGTTCTTC
CDR3: CATSGGRAWNEQFF

J: TRBJ1-1
D: NA
V: TRBV18
size: few
DNA: TGTGCCAGCTCCCCATTAGGAGCGTTGAACACTGAAGCTTTCTTT
CDR3: CASSPLGALNTEAFF

J: TRBJ2-1
D: NA
V: TRBV2
size: many
DNA: TGTGCCAGCAGTGAAACGGGACCGAACAATGAGCAGTTCTTC
CDR3: CASSETGPNNEQFF

J: TRBJ2-2
D: NA
V: TRBV12-3/TRBV12-4
size: many
DNA: TGTGCCAGCAGTCCGGATCGTGCCGGGGAGCTGTTTTTT
CDR3: CASSPDRAGELFF

J: TRBJ2-6
D: NA
V: TRBV12-3/TRBV12-4
size: many
DNA: TGTGCCAGCAGGTGGGCCCTGACTGGGGCCAACGTCCTGACTTTC
CDR3: CASRWALTGANVLTF

J: TRBJ1-6
D: TRBD1
V: TRBV25-1
size: NA
DNA: TGTGCCAGCTCGCAGAGTGGGACAGGGATTTCACCCCTCCACTTT
CDR3: CASSQSGTGISPLHF

J: TRBJ2-5
D: NA
V: TRBV10-1
size: NA
DNA: TGCGCCAGCAGTCGGGAGACGGAGACCCAGTACTTC
CDR3: CASSRETETQYF

J: TRBJ2-5
D: TRBD1
V: TRBV25-1
size: few
DNA: TGTGCCAGCAGTGAGTACAGGACAGGGTTGGAGACCCAGTACTTC
CDR3: CASSEYRTGLETQYF

J: TRBJ2-6
D: NA
V: TRBV4-1
size: few
DNA: TGCGCCAGCAGCCAAGATCTCGGGCTCCCTATCTCCGGGGCCAACGTCCTGACTTTC
CDR3: CASSQDLGLPISGANVLTF

J: TRBJ1-1
D: NA
V: TRBV29-1
size: many
DNA: TGCAGCGTTGGCAGGGGCGTGAACACTGAAGCTTTCTTT
CDR3: CSVGRGVNTEAFF

J: TRBJ2-1
D: TRBD2
V: TRBV12-5
size: NA
DNA: TGTGCTAGTGGTTACGCAGGACGCGGGAGGGCATGGGGTGAGCAGTTCTTC
CDR3: CASGYAGRGRAWGEQFF

J: TRBJ1-1
D: TRBD1
V: TRBV5-1
size: many
DNA: TGCGCCAGCAGACCTCAGGGGGGAGGGACTGAAGCTTTCTTT
CDR3: CASRPQGGGTEAFF

J: TRBJ1-3
D: NA
V: TRBV29-1
size: few
DNA: TGCAGCGTTGCTTACTCTGGAAACACCATATATTTT
CDR3: CSVAYSGNTIYF

J: TRBJ2-2
D: NA
V: TRBV7-2
size: few
DNA: TGTGCCAGAGGGTCCGCGAACACCGGGGAGCTGTTTTTT
CDR3: CARGSANTGELFF

J: TRBJ2-1
D: NA
V: TRBV7-9
size: many
DNA: TGTGCCAGCAGTTCAGGGACTCCCTGGAATGAGCAGTTCTTC
CDR3: CASSSGTPWNEQFF

J: TRBJ2-7
D: TRBD2
V: TRBV7-6
size: NA
DNA: TGTGCCAGCAGCTTAGTTAGCGGGAGACACGAGCAGTACTTC
CDR3: CASSLVSGRHEQYF

J: TRBJ2-1
D: NA
V: TRBV30
size: many
DNA: TGTGCCTGGAGTCCCACTAGGAGCGGCAATGAGCAGTTCTTC
CDR3: CAWSPTRSGNEQFF

J: TRBJ2-1
D: TRBD2
V: TRBV5-1
size: many
DNA: TGCGCCAGCAGCCTGGGGGGGGTTGACAATGAGCAGTTCTTC
CDR3: CASSLGGVDNEQFF

J: TRBJ1-5
D: TRBD1
V: TRBV20-1
size: NA
DNA: TGCAGTGCTTATTATACAGGGGCCGGGGTGCCCCAGCATTTT
CDR3: CSAYYTGAGVPQHF

J: TRBJ1-4
D: NA
V: TRBV3-1
size: few
DNA: TGTGCCAGCAGCCAAGTTCGACAGAGCAATGAAAAACTGTTTTTT
CDR3: CASSQVRQSNEKLFF

J: TRBJ2-1
D: NA
V: TRBV12-3/TRBV12-4
size: few
DNA: TGTGCCAGCAGTAGTCTAGCTGGGGCAGTGGATGAGCAGTTCTTC
CDR3: CASSSLAGAVDEQFF

J: TRBJ2-1
D: NA
V: TRBV11-3
size: NA
DNA: TGTGCCAGCAGCTTATACTCCGACAATGAGCAGTTCTTC
CDR3: CASSLYSDNEQFF

J: TRBJ1-6
D: NA
V: TRBV3-1
size: NA
DNA: TGTGCCAGCAGCCAAGAGGGGAATTCACCCCCCCACTTT
CDR3: CASSQEGNSPPHF

J: TRBJ1-4
D: NA
V: TRBV20-1
size: NA
DNA: TGCAGTGCTAGAGATCCAGGGGCTAATGAAAAACTGTTTTTT
CDR3: CSARDPGANEKLFF

J: TRBJ2-1
D: TRBD2
V: TRBV20-1
size: few
DNA: TGCAGTGCTCTCCCGGGACTAGCGGGGCCCGATGAGCAGTTCTTC
CDR3: CSALPGLAGPDEQFF

J: TRBJ2-1
D: TRBD1
V: TRBV7-2
size: few
DNA: TGTGCCAGCAGGCCCGGACAGGGGTTAAATGAGCAGTTCTTC
CDR3: CASRPGQGLNEQFF

J: TRBJ1-5
D: NA
V: TRBV20-1
size: NA
DNA: TGCAGTGCCAGGTGGGGGATTAGCAATCAGCCCCAGCATTTT
CDR3: CSARWGISNQPQHF

J: TRBJ1-6
D: TRBD1
V: TRBV3-1
size: NA
DNA: TGTGCCAGCGGAGGGACAGGATATTCACCCCTCCACTTT
CDR3: CASGGTGYSPLHF

J: TRBJ2-1
D: TRBD2
V: TRBV20-1
size: many
DNA: TGCAGTGCCTCTATCGGACTAGACTCCTACAATGAGCAGTTCTTC
CDR3: CSASIGLDSYNEQFF

J: TRBJ1-2
D: TRBD1
V: TRBV5-1
size: few
DNA: TGCGCCAGCAGCTTGTACCTCCAGGGGGAGAGCTATGGCTACACCTTC
CDR3: CASSLYLQGESYGYTF

J: TRBJ2-1
D: NA
V: TRBV29-1
size: few
DNA: TGCAGCGTTGACCCGGGCCGGGCCGTGTACAATGAGCAGTTCTTC
CDR3: CSVDPGRAVYNEQFF

J: TRBJ2-1
D: NA
V: TRBV5-4
size: few
DNA: TGTGCCAGCAGCCCGGACAGTACCTACAATGAGCAGTTCTTC
CDR3: CASSPDSTYNEQFF

J: TRBJ2-1
D: NA
V: TRBV29-1
size: NA
DNA: TGCAGCGTTGGCCCGTTGGTAGTGGGGGATCTGGATGAGCAGTTCTTC
CDR3: CSVGPLVVGDLDEQFF